The 14 T cell receptor beta chains reported below all come from one sample, sequenced in a study of regulatory T cells in long-lasting Graves disease. The time point was: newly diagnosed GD, antithyroid drugs for less than 3 months. PBMC RNA served as the TCR library source. CDR3 regions were amplified by Arm-PCR using iRepertoire HTBI primers to build TCR beta libraries. TCRdb reanalysed the multiplex PCR reads using MiXCR and keeps one entry per CDR3 protein. The sample yields about 450,000 distinct CDR3 sequences, 13% to 15% seen once. This sample was also put to use in a study of T cells in Graves' hyperthyroidism and ophthalmopathy.

This sample comprised peripheral blood mononuclear cells (PBMCs), obtained at new diagnosis, from a patient treated with antithyroid drugs. The receptors originated from a woman aged 45-60 years with Graves disease.

This clonotype was detected only a few times. The chain is built from TRBV30 and TRBJ1-4; 8 positions match TRBD1. The CDR3 totals 18 residues. J lost 3 bases, V lost 0 bases, and 12 bases had no gene match. Germline V CDR1 and CDR2: GTSNPN, SVGIG (reference sequence). Written as DNA, the CDR3 is TGTGCCTGGAGTGTAGGATCGACAGGGGCTGCGGCTAATGAAAAACTGTTTTTT. The encoded protein is CAWSVGSTGAAANEKLFF.

This clonotype has ten or more counts. The DNA of the CDR3 is TGCAGTGCTAAGACTAGCGGGAGCTCCTACGAGCAGTACTTC. Encoded protein: CSAKTSGSSYEQYF. The chain employs TRBV20-1 and TRBJ2-7; 12 bases are a match to TRBD2. V shed 4 bases, J shed 0 bases, and the junction held 1 base outside the gene matches. Germline V gives CDR1 DFQATT, CDR2 SNEGSKA (reference sequence). The CDR3 loop spans 14 amino acids.

This clonotype was counted ten times or more. The chain carries TRBV7-2 and TRBJ2-1, with a tentative D call TRBD2 (7 bases). From germline, CDR1 is SGHTA and CDR2 FQGNSA. The CDR3 is made up of 15 amino acids. V lost 2 bases and J 8 bases, leaving 16 bases between the germline ends. The CDR3, as DNA: TGTGCCAGCAGCTTACGTTGGGGGGGCAGGGATGAGCAGTTCTTC. This codes for CASSLRWGGRDEQFF.

The chain has TRBV4-1 and TRBJ1-5; D gene ambiguous. Trimming cost V 2 bases and J 0 bases, with 11 bases left between them. Germline CDR1 and CDR2: MGHRA and YSYEKL. The CDR3 covers 16 residues. This chain's CDR3 is CASSQLIRGSNQPQHF. CDR3 DNA: TGCGCCAGCAGCCAATTGATAAGAGGTAGCAATCAGCCCCAGCATTTT.

The gene calls are TRBV7-9 and TRBJ2-3; 12 nucleotides align to TRBD2. The DNA matches TRBJ2-1 better at its end, which makes the J call doubtful. The CDR3 consists of 19 residues. Germline CDR1 and CDR2: SEHNR and FQNEAQ (reference sequence). The CDR3 coding sequence is TGTGCCAGCAGCTTAACCTCCCGGCCTAGCGGGAGGGCGGCCAATGAGCAGTTCTTC. Translated: CASSLTSRPSGRAANEQFF.

This clonotype was recorded many times. The chain combines TRBV28 with TRBJ1-2, with unresolved D. Germline assignment: CDR1 MDHEN and CDR2 SYDVKM. The CDR3 extends over 12 amino acids. Trimming shortened V by 6 bases and J by 3 bases, and 8 bases separated the two germline ends. CDR3 bases: TGTGCCAGCAGCGGAGGACACTATGGCTACACCTTC. It is translated as CASSGGHYGYTF.

This clonotype was observed many times. The J gene is TRBJ2-1, the V gene TRBV5-1; 8 nucleotides agree with TRBD2. This CDR3 comprises 15 residues. Germline CDR1 reads SGHRS; CDR2 reads YFSETQ. Germline trimming cut 0 bases from V and 8 bases from J; bases unmatched to any gene: 7. This CDR3 reads CASSLGQRERDEQFF. CDR3 in DNA: TGCGCCAGCAGCTTGGGCCAGCGGGAGCGGGATGAGCAGTTCTTC.

In this sample, this clonotype turned up many times. The genes are TRBV27 and TRBJ1-6, with D uncertain. V was clipped by 0 bases and J by 9 bases, with 12 bases between them. Per the germline V gene, CDR1 is MNHEY and CDR2 is SMNVEV (reference sequence). The CDR3 covers 15 residues. The CDR3: CASSLSIQVSSPLHF. CDR3 nucleotide sequence: TGTGCCAGCAGTTTATCGATCCAGGTTTCTTCACCCCTCCACTTT.

There are a few counts of this clonotype. Here the CDR3 DNA reads TGCAGCGTTGAAGATTACAATGAGCAGTTCTTC. This sequence encodes CSVEDYNEQFF. The chain couples TRBV29-1 to TRBJ2-1; D is uncertain. The germline gives CDR1 SQVTM, CDR2 ANQGSEA. V was clipped by 0 bases and J by 4 bases, with 1 base between them. The CDR3 covers 11 residues.

This clonotype was found many times. The chain links TRBV27 to TRBJ2-1; 8 nucleotides agree with TRBD2. CDR3 length equals 19 residues. Germline V gene lookup returns CDR1 MNHEY and CDR2 SMNVEV (reference sequence). V lost 5 bases, J lost 8 bases, and 23 bases stayed unmatched. In nucleotides, the CDR3 is TGTGCCAGCAGTCCGACCGCCGGGGGGGAGCGGGAGAAAGGGCATGAGCAGTTCTTC. It codes for CASSPTAGGEREKGHEQFF.

This chain links TRBV19 with TRBJ2-1; 9 bases agree with TRBD1. This CDR3 region has 15 residues. With 3 bases clipped from V and 2 bases from J, the junction kept 2 bases outside the gene matches. CDR1 LNHDA and CDR2 SQIVND come from the germline V gene (reference sequence). The CDR3 coding sequence is TGTGCCAGTAGTATGGGACAGGGCGCCTACAATGAGCAGTTCTTC. It is translated as CASSMGQGAYNEQFF. Together with reference TRBV19 and TRBJ2-1, the CDR3 gives the full variable domain: DGGITQSPKYLFRKEGQNVTLSCEQNLNHDAMYWYRQDPGQGLRLIYYSQIVNDFQKGDIAEGYSVSREKKESFPLTVTSAQKNPTAFYLCASSMGQGAYNEQFFGPGTRLTVL.

The gene calls are TRBV7-9 and TRBJ1-2; D may be TRBD1 (5 bases). V lost 0 bases and J 8 bases, leaving 13 bases between the germline ends. Germline V gene sequence: CDR1 SEHNR, CDR2 FQNEAQ (reference sequence). This CDR3 region has 14 residues. The CDR3 region has the DNA TGTGCCAGCAGCTTAGCCGGGGTCACAGGAGGCTACACCTTC. Protein sequence: CASSLAGVTGGYTF.

The rearrangement uses TRBV20-1 and TRBJ2-4; 7 positions match TRBD1. V was clipped by 0 bases and J by 8 bases; unmatched bases: 13. CDR1 is DFQATT and CDR2 is SNEGSKA in the germline V gene (reference sequence). The length of the CDR3 is 16 residues. The CDR3 sequence is CSARDRGGQGVDIQYF. The CDR3 DNA follows: TGCAGTGCTAGAGATCGCGGTGGGCAGGGGGTAGACATTCAGTACTTC.

This clonotype has only a few counts. The chain is built from TRBV6-1 and TRBJ2-5; TRBD1 matches at 10 bases. The V gene's germline CDR1 is MNHNS and CDR2 SASEGT. The CDR3 length is 16 residues. The V gene end was trimmed by 6 bases and the J gene end by 1 base; junction bases not matched to a gene: 8. CDR3: CASSARRTGGQETQYF. As DNA, the CDR3 is TGTGCCAGCAGCGCACGCCGGACAGGGGGCCAAGAGACCCAGTACTTC.